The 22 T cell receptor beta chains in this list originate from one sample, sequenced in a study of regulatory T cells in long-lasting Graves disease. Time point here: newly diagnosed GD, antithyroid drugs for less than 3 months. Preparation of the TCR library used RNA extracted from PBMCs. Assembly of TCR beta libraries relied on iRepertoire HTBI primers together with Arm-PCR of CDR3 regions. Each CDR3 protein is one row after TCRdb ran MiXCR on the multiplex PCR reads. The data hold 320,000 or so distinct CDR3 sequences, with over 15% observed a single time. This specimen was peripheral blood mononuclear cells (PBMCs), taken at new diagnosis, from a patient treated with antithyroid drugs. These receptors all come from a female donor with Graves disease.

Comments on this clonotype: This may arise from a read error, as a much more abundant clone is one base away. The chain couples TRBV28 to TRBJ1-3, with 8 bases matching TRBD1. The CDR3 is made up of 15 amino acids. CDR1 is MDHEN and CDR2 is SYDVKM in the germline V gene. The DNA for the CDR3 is TGTGCCAGCAGCGTCTCTGGACAGGGTGGAAGCACCATATATTTT. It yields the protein CASSVSGQGGSTIYF.

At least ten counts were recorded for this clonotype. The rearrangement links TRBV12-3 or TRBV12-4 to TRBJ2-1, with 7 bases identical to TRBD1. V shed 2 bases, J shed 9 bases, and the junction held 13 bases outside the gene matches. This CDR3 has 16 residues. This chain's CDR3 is CASSLIAATGWVEQFF. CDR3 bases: TGTGCCAGCAGTTTAATAGCCGCGACAGGGTGGGTTGAGCAGTTCTTC.

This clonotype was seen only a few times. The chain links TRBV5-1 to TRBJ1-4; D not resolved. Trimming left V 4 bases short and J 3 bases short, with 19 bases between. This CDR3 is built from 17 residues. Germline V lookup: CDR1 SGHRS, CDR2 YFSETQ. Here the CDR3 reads CASSLGWEVRANEKLFF. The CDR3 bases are TGCGCCAGCAGCCTGGGATGGGAAGTGCGGGCTAATGAAAAACTGTTTTTT. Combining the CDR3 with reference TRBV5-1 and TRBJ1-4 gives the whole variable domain KAGVTQTPRYLIKTRGQQVTLSCSPISGHRSVSWYQQTPGQGLQFLFEYFSETQRNKGNFPGRFSGRQFSNSRSEMNVSTLELGDSALYLCASSLGWEVRANEKLFFGSGTQLSVL.

CDR3 sequence: CASSTSTVPNQPQHF. The CDR3 nucleotides are TGTGCCAGCAGTACCTCGACCGTACCCAATCAGCCCCAGCATTTT. The gene calls are TRBV11-1 and TRBJ1-5; D is unclear. V was trimmed by 6 bases and J by 3 bases, leaving 15 bases between them. Germline V CDR1 and CDR2: SGHAT, FQDESV (reference sequence). This CDR3 has 15 residues.

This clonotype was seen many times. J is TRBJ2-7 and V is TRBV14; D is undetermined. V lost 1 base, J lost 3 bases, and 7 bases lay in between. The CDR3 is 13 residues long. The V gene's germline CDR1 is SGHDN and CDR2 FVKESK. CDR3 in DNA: TGTGCCAGCAGCCAAGGCCGGAGCTACGAGCAGTACTTC. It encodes CASSQGRSYEQYF.

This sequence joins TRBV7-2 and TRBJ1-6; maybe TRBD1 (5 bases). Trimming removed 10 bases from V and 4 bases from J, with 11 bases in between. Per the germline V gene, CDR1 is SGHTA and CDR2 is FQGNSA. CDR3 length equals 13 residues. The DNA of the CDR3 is TGTGCCACCGCGGGACGGTATAATTCACCCCTCCACTTT. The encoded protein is CATAGRYNSPLHF.

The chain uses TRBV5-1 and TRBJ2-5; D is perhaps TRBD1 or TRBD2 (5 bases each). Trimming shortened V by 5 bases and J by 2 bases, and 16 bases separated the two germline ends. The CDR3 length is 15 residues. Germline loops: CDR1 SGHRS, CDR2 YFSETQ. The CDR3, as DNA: TGCGCCAGCAGTCCCCGGGACCCCGGACAAGAGACCCAGTACTTC. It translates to CASSPRDPGQETQYF.

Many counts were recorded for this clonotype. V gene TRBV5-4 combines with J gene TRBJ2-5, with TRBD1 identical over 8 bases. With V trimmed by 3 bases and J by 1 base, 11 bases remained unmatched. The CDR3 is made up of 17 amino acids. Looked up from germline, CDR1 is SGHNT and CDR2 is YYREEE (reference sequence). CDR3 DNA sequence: TGTGCCAGCAGCTCTTCTCCAACGCAGGGGGCCCAAGAGACCCAGTACTTC. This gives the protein CASSSSPTQGAQETQYF.

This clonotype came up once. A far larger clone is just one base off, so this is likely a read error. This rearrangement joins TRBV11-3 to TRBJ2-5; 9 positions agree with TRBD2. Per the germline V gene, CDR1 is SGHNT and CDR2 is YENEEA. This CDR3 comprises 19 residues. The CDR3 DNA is TGTGCCAGCAGCGTCAAACTAGCGGGCTACACCCCGGGGGACAATGAGCAGTTGTTC. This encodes CASSVKLAGYTPGDNEQLF.

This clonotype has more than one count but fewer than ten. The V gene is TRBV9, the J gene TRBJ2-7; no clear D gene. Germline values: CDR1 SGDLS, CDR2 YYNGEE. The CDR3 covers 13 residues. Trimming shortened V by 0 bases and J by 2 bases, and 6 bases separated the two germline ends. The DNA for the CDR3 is TGTGCCAGCAGCGTAGGAGAGGCCTACGAGCAGTACTTC. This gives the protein CASSVGEAYEQYF.

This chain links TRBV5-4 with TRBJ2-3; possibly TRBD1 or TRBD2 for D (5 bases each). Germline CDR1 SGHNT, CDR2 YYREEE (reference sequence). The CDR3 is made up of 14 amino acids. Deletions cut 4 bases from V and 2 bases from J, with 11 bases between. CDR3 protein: CASSQRDPTDTQYF. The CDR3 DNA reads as TGTGCCAGCAGCCAAAGGGACCCCACAGATACGCAGTATTTT.

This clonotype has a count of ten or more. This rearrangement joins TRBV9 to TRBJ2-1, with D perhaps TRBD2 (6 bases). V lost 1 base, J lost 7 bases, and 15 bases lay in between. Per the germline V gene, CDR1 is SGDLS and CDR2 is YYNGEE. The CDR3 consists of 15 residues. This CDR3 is CASSVSGSGGNEQFF. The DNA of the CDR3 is TGTGCCAGCAGCGTAAGTGGTAGCGGTGGTAATGAGCAGTTCTTC. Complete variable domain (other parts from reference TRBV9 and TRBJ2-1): DSGVTQTPKHLITATGQRVTLRCSPRSGDLSVYWYQQSLDQGLQFLIQYYNGEERAKGNILERFSAQQFPDLHSELNLSSLELGDSALYFCASSVSGSGGNEQFFGPGTRLTVL.

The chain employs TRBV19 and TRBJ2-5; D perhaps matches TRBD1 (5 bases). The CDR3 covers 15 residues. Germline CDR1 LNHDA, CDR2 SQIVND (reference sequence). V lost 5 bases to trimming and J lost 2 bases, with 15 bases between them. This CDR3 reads CASSSDTRTQETQYF. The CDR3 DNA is TGTGCCAGTAGTTCCGATACCCGGACACAAGAGACCCAGTACTTC.

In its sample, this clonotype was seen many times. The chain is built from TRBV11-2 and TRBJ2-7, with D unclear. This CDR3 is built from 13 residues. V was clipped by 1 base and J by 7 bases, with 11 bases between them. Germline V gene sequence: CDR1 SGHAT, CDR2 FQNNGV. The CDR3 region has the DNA TGTGCCAGCAGCTTAGTTGGTACGCCTGAGCAGTACTTC. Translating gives CASSLVGTPEQYF.

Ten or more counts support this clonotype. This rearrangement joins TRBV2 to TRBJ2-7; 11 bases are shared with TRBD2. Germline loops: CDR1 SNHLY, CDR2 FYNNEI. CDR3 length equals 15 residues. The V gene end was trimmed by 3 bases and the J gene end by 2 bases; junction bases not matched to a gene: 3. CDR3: CASSELTSGAYEQYF. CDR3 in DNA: TGTGCCAGCAGTGAGTTGACTAGCGGGGCCTACGAGCAGTACTTC. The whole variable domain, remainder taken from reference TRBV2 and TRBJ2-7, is EPEVTQTPSHQVTQMGQEVILRCVPISNHLYFYWYRQILGQKVEFLVSFYNNEISEKSEIFDDQFSVERPDGSNFTLKIRSTKLEDSAMYFCASSELTSGAYEQYFGPGTRLTVT.

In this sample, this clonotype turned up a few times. The CDR3 reads CASSFVRGQGVKTQYF. The CDR3 DNA is TGTGCCAGCAGCTTCGTACGGGGACAGGGGGTGAAGACCCAGTACTTC. This chain links TRBV11-2 with TRBJ2-5; TRBD1 agrees at 11 bases. Germline lookup yields CDR1 SGHAT and CDR2 FQNNGV. After removal of 3 bases from V and 6 bases from J, the junction contained 9 bases not matched to a gene. The CDR3 runs 16 residues.

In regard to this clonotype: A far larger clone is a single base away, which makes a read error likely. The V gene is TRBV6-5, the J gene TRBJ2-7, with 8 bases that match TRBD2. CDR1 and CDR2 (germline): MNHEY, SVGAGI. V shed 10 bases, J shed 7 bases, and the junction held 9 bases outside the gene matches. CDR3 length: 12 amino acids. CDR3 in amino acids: CATGLASKEQYF. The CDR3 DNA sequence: TGTGCCACCGGACTAGCCTCGAAAGAGCAGTACTTC.

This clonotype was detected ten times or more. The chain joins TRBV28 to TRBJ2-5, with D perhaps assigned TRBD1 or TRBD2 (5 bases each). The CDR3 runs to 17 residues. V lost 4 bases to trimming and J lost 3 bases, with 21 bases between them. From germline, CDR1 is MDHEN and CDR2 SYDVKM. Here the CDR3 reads CASSSRPPGPVKETQYF. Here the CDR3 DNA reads TGTGCCAGCAGTTCCCGACCTCCGGGACCCGTTAAAGAGACCCAGTACTTC. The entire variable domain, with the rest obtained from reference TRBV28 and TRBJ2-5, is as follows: DVKVTQSSRYLVKRTGEKVFLECVQDMDHENMFWYRQDPGLGLRLIYFSYDVKMKEKGDIPEGYSVSREKKERFSLILESASTNQTSMYLCASSSRPPGPVKETQYFGPGTRLLVL.

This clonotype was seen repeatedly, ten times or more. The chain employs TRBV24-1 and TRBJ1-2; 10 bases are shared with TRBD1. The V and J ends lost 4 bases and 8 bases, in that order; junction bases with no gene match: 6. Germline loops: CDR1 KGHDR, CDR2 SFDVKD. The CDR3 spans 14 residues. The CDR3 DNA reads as TGTGCCACCAGTGACCCGACAGGGGGCGAAGGCTACACCTTC. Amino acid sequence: CATSDPTGGEGYTF.

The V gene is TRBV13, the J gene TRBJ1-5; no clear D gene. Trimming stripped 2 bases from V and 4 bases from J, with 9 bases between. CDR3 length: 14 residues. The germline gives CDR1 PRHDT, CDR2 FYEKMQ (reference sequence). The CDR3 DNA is TGTGCCAGCAGCTTAACAGAGGTGAATCAGCCCCAGCATTTT. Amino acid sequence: CASSLTEVNQPQHF.

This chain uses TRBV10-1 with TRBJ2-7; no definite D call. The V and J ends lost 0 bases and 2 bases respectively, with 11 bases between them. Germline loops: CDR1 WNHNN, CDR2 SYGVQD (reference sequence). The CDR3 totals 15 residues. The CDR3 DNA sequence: TGCGCCAGCAGTGAGTCCCGGGTTCGCACCTACGAGCAGTACTTC. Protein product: CASSESRVRTYEQYF.

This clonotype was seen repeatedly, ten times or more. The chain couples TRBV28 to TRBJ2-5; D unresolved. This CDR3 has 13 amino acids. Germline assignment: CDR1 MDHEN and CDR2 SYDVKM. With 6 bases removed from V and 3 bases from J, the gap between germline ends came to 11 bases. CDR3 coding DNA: TGTGCCAGCAGGTCATACGAAAAAGAGACCCAGTACTTC. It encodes CASRSYEKETQYF.